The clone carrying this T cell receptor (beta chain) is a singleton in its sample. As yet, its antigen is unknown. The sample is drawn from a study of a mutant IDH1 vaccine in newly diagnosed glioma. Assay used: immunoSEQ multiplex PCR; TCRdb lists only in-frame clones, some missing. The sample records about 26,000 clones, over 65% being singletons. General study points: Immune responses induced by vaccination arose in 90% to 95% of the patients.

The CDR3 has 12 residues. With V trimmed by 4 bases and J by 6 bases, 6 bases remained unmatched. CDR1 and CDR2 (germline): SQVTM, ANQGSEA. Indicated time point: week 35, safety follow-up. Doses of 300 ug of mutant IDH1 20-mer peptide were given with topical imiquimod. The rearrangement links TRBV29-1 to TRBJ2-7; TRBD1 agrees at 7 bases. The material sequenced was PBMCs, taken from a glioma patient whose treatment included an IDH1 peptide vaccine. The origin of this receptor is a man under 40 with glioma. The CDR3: CSVVTGSSEQYF. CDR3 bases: TGCAGCGTTGTGACAGGGTCTAGCGAGCAGTACTTC.